The 16 T cell receptor beta chains below were found in one sample sequenced in a study of monozygotic twins with inflammatory bowel disease. TCRdb reworked the 5' RACE reads into one entry per CDR3 protein, no DNA. The listing contains 200,000 to 250,000 distinct CDR3 sequences. Sequences were obtained from blood. Source of these receptors: a human donor with ulcerative colitis or Crohn's disease, or a healthy co-twin of an affected twin (not recorded which).

The chain is built from TRBV12-5 and TRBJ2-1; TCRdb outputs TRBD1, but without DNA this stays unchecked. The CDR3 totals 16 residues. Germline-derived CDR1 and CDR2 are LGHNT and FRNRAP. The CDR3 protein is CASGLVLTRESNEQFF.

V gene TRBV9 combines with J gene TRBJ1-5. The V gene's germline CDR1 is SGDLS and CDR2 YYNGEE. There are 13 residues in the CDR3. The CDR3 loop reads CASSSHGSQPQHF.

CDR3 loop: CASSRYSYEQYF. V is TRBV7-2 and J is TRBJ2-7. The germline V gene has CDR1 SGHTA and CDR2 FQGNSA. This CDR3 has 12 residues.

The V gene is TRBV5-1, the J gene TRBJ2-7; the D gene TCRdb calls, TRBD1, cannot be checked with no DNA. Germline loops: CDR1 SGHRS, CDR2 YFSETQ. The CDR3 is 13 residues long. The CDR3 sequence is CASSSRDINEQYF.

V gene TRBV3-1 combines with J gene TRBJ1-1; as DNA is missing, the TRBD1 call by TCRdb cannot be tested. Germline V gene data show CDR1 as LGHDT and CDR2 as YNNKEL (reference sequence). The CDR3 spans 14 residues. The CDR3 spells CASTRTGENTEAFF.

The chain couples TRBV20-1 to TRBJ2-3; TCRdb picks TRBD1, but there is no DNA to check that call. Germline V CDR1 and CDR2: DFQATT, SNEGSKA (reference sequence). CDR3 length: 14 residues. This CDR3 reads CSARGDIGRDTQYF.

The chain couples TRBV27 to TRBJ1-6; there is no DNA to check the TCRdb D call of TRBD1. Germline loops: CDR1 MNHEY, CDR2 SMNVEV (reference sequence). The CDR3 contains 14 residues. CDR3 protein: CASGLQGSNSPLHF.

The chain uses TRBV18 and TRBJ1-3; without DNA, the TCRdb call of TRBD1 cannot be checked. The CDR3 extends over 15 amino acids. The germline CDR1 and CDR2 sequences are KGHSH and LQKENI. CDR3 loop: CASSSGTGTGNTIYF.

V is TRBV30 and J is TRBJ2-7. Germline-derived CDR1 and CDR2 are GTSNPN and SVGIG (reference sequence). The CDR3 spans 13 residues. The CDR3 is CAWSVGQSYEQYF.

The chain couples TRBV18 to TRBJ1-6. CDR3 length: 13 residues. In germline, CDR1 is KGHSH, CDR2 LQKENI. The CDR3 reads CASSRGGDSPLHF. Filled out from reference TRBV18 and TRBJ1-6, the complete variable domain reads NAGVMQNPRHLVRRRGQEARLRCSPMKGHSHVYWYRQLPEEGLKFMVYLQKENIIDESGMPKERFSAEFPKEGPSILRIQQVVRGDSAAYFCASSRGGDSPLHFGNGTRLTVT.

This chain connects TRBV28 to TRBJ2-6. CDR1 is MDHEN, CDR2 SYDVKM, per germline. The CDR3 loop spans 14 amino acids. The CDR3 protein is CASSSEIGANVLTF.

V is TRBV27 and J is TRBJ2-7; TCRdb returns TRBD2, unconfirmable since there is no DNA. The CDR3 totals 15 residues. Germline values: CDR1 MNHEY, CDR2 SMNVEV (reference sequence). The CDR3 is CASSALAGLTYEQYF.

The chain uses TRBV10-3 and TRBJ1-5. This CDR3 has 14 residues. Germline CDR1 ENHRY, CDR2 SYGVKD. CDR3 loop: CAISAGGNNQPQHF.

This chain uses TRBV7-2 with TRBJ2-1; the TRBD2 assignment by TCRdb is unverifiable without DNA. This CDR3 is built from 14 residues. Germline V lookup: CDR1 SGHTA, CDR2 FQGNSA. CDR3 amino acids: CASSHSGPYNEQFF.

CDR3 sequence reads: CASSLSEPNSGANVLTF. The V call is TRBV5-1, the J call TRBJ2-6. CDR3 length equals 17 residues. The germline V gene has CDR1 SGHRS and CDR2 YFSETQ.

The chain recombines TRBV5-1 with TRBJ2-2; TCRdb calls TRBD2, which cannot be checked without DNA. The CDR3 is 15 amino acids. Germline V gene sequence: CDR1 SGHRS, CDR2 YFSETQ. CDR3 sequence reads: CASSRGLAGTGELFF.